This T cell receptor (beta chain) was captured by sequencing in a study of blood T cell repertoires in COVID-19. Study-level background: Sources were T cells, B-cell-depleted T cells, or PBMCs; the material itself was cDNA or gDNA.

Methods used by the authors: Reference gene primer amplification in the assay estimated nucleated cell counts. The protocol was immunoSEQ multiplex PCR, while the TCRdb copy is restricted to in-frame clones and leaves out a portion. That table furnishes V, J and clone size, whereas the DNA furnished D and trimming. This table has over 150,000 clones, around 90% appearing once. Trimming removed 0 bases from V and 9 bases from J, with 9 bases in between. The germline V gene encodes CDR1 WNHNN and CDR2 SYGVQD (reference sequence). This CDR3 contains 13 residues. This TCR derives from a man between 35 and 55 years old with active or convalescent COVID-19. Sequenced sample: peripheral blood. The gene calls are TRBV10-1 and TRBJ2-1; D is unresolved. DNA for the CDR3: TGCGCCAGCAGTGAGTCCCTAGTCGGTGAGCAGTTCTTC. This translates into CASSESLVGEQFF.